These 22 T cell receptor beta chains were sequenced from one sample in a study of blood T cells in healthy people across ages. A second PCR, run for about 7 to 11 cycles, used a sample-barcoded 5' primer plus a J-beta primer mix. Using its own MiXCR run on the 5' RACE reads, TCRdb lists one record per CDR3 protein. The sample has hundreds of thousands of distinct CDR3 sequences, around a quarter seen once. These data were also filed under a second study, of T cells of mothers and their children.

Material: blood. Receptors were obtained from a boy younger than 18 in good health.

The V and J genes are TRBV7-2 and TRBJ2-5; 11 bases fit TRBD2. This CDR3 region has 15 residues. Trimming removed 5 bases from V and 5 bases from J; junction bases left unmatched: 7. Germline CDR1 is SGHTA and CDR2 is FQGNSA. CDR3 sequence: CASSRVSGREETQYF. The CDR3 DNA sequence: TGTGCCAGCAGCCGAGTTAGCGGGAGGGAGGAGACCCAGTACTTC.

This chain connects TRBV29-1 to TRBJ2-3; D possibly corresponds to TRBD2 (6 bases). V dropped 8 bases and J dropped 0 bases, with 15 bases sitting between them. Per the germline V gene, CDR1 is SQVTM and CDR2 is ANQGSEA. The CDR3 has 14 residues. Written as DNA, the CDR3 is TGCAGCTCGAGAGCGGGCCTAAGCACAGATACGCAGTATTTT. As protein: CSSRAGLSTDTQYF.

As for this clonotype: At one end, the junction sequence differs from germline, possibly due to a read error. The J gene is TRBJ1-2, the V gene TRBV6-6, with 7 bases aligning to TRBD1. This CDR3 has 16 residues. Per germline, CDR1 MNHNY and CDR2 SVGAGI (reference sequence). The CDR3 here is CAISETSGGGYYGYTF. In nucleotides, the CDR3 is TGTGCCATCAGTGAGACTAGTGGAGGGGGCTACTATGGCTACACCTTC.

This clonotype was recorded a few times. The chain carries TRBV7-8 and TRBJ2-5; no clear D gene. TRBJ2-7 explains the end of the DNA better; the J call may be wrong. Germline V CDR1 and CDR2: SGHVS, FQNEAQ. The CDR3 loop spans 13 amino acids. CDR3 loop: CASSPGKIREQYF. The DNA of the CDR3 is TGTGCCAGCAGCCCAGGAAAGATACGCGAGCAGTACTTC.

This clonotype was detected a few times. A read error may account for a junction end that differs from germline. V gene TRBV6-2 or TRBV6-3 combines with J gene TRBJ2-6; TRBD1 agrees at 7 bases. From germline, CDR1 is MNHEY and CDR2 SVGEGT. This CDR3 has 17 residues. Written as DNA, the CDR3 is TGTGCCAGCAGTTACGCCGGACAGGTCTCTGGGGCCAACGTCCCGACTTTC. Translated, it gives CASSYAGQVSGANVPTF.

DNA for the CDR3: TGTGCCAGCATGGAGGGGACACCGAACACTGAAGCTTTCTTT. It is translated as CASMEGTPNTEAFF. V is TRBV25-1 and J is TRBJ1-1; D is possibly TRBD1 (6 bases). This CDR3 has 14 amino acids. Trimming removed 7 bases at V and 1 base at J, with 13 bases between. The germline CDR1 and CDR2 sequences are MGHDK and SYGVNS. Full variable domain (missing parts from reference TRBV25-1 and TRBJ1-1): EADIYQTPRYLVIGTGKKITLECSQTMGHDKMYWYQQDPGMELHLIHYSYGVNSTEKGDLSSESTVSRIRTEHFPLTLESARPSHTSQYLCASMEGTPNTEAFFGQGTRLTVV.

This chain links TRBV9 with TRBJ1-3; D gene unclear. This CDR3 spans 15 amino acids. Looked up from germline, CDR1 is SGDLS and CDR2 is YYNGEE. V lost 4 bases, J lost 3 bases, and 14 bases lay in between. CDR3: CASSPEPLVGNTIYF. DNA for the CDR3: TGTGCCAGCAGCCCCGAGCCCTTGGTTGGAAACACCATATATTTT.

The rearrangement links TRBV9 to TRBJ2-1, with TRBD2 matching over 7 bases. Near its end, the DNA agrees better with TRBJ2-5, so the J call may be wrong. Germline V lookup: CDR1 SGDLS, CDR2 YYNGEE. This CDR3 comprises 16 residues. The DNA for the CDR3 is TGTGCCAGCAGCGTGGGACTTGGCGGGAGCGGTGAGACCCAGTACTTC. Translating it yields CASSVGLGGSGETQYF.

The DNA of the CDR3 is TGTGCCAGCAGCCAAGATCATCCTAGCATCAGCACCGGGGAGCTGTTTTTT. Protein sequence: CASSQDHPSISTGELFF. This sequence joins TRBV3-1 and TRBJ2-2; tentative D call: TRBD2 (5 bases). Trimming removed 0 bases from V and 4 bases from J, with 15 bases in between. CDR1 is LGHDT and CDR2 is YNNKEL in the germline V gene (reference sequence). CDR3 size: 17 residues. The whole variable domain, remainder taken from reference TRBV3-1 and TRBJ2-2, is DTAVSQTPKYLVTQMGNDKSIKCEQNLGHDTMYWYKQDSKKFLKIMFSYNNKELIINETVPNRFSPKSPDKAHLNLHINSLELGDSAVYFCASSQDHPSISTGELFFGEGSRLTVL.

DNA of the CDR3: TGTGCCAGCAGCTTTGTCAGCGGGGGGTACCAAGAGACCCAGTACTTC. It is translated as CASSFVSGGYQETQYF. The rearrangement links TRBV7-6 to TRBJ2-5; 9 bases are shared with TRBD2. Trimming removed 3 bases from V and 0 bases from J; junction bases left unmatched: 5. Looked up from germline, CDR1 is SGHVS and CDR2 is FNYEAQ. CDR3 size: 16 residues.

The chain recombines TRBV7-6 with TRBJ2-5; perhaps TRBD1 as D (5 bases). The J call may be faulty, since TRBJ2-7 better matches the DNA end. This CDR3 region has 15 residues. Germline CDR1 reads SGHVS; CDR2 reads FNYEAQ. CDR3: CASSLAVGAIYEQYF. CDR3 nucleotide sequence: TGTGCCAGCAGCTTAGCTGTAGGGGCTATCTACGAGCAGTACTTC.

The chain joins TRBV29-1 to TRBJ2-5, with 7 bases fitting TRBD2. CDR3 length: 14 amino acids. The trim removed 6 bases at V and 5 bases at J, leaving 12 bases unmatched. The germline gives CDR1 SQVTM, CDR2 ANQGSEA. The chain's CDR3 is CSVGTIGGKETQYF. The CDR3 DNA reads TGCAGCGTGGGCACCATCGGGGGGAAGGAGACCCAGTACTTC.

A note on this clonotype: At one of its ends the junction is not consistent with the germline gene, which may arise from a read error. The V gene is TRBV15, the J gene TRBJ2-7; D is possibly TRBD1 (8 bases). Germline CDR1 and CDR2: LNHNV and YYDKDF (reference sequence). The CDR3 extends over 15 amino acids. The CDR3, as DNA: TGTGCCACCAGCCGAGAAAGGACAGGGACTAACGAGCAGTACTTC. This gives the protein CATSRERTGTNEQYF.

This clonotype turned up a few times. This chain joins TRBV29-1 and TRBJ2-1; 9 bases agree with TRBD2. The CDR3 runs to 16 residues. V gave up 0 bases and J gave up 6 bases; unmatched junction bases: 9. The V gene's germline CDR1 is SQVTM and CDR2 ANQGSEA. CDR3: CSVEDLRREGSNEQFF. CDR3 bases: TGCAGCGTTGAAGATCTTAGGCGGGAGGGGTCCAATGAGCAGTTCTTC.

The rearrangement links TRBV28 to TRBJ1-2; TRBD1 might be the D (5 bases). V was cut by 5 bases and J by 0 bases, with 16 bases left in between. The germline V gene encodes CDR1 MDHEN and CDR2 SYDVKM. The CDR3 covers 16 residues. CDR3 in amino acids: CASSDRPGGANYGYTF. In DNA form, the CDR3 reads TGTGCCAGCAGTGACAGACCGGGGGGAGCTAACTATGGCTACACCTTC.

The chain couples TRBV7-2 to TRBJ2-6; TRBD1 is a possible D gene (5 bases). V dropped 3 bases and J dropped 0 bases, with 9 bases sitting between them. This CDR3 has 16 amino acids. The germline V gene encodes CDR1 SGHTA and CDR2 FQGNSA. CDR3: CASSFGGHSGANVLTF. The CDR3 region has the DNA TGTGCCAGCAGCTTCGGCGGACACTCTGGGGCCAACGTCCTGACTTTC.

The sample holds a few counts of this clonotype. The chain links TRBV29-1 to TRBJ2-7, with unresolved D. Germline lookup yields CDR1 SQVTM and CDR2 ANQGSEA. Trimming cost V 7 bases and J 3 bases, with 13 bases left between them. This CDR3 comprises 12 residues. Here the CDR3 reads CSAEDKGYEQYF. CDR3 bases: TGCAGCGCAGAGGATAAGGGCTACGAGCAGTACTTC.

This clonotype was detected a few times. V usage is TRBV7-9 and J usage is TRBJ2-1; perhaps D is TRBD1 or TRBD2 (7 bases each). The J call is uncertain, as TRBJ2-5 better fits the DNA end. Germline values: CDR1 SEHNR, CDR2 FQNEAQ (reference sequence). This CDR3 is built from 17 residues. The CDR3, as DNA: TGTGCCAGCAGCTCGAAAAAGGGAGGGACAGAACAAGAGACCCAGTACTTC. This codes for CASSSKKGGTEQETQYF.

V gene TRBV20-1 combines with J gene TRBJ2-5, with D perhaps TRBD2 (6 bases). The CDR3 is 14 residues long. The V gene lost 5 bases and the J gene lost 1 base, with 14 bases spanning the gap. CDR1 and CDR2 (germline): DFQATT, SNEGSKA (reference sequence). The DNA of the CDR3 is TGCAGTGCTCACGTTAGCGGTCTCCAAGAGACCCAGTACTTC. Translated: CSAHVSGLQETQYF.

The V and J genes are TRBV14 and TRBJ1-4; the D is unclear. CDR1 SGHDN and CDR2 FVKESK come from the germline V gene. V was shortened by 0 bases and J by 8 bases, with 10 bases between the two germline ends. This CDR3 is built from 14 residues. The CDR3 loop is CASSQELGIEKLFF. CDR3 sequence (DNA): TGTGCCAGCAGCCAAGAACTGGGGATCGAAAAACTGTTTTTT.

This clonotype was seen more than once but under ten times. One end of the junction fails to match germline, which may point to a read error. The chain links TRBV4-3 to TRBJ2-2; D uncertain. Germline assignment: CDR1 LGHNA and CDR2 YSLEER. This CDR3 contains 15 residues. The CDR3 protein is CASSLVAANTRELFF. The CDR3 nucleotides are TGCGCCAGCAGCCTCGTAGCTGCTAACACCCGGGAGCTGTTTTTT.

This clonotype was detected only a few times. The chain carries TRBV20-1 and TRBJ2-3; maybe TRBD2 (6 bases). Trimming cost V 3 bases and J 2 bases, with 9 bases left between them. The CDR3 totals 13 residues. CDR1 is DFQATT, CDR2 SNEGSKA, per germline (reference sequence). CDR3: CSAREGATDTQYF. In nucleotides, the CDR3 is TGCAGTGCTAGGGAGGGAGCCACAGATACGCAGTATTTT.